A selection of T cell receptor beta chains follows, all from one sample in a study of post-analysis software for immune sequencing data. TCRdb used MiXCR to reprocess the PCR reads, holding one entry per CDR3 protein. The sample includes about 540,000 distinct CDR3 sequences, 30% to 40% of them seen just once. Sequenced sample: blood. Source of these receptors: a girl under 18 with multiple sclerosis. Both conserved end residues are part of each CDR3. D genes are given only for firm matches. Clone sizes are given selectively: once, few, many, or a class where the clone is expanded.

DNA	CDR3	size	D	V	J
TGTGCCAGCAGCTTGTTAACCAAGGGAGGTGAAAAACTGTTTTTT	CASSLLTKGGEKLFF	.	.	TRBV5-4	TRBJ1-4
TGCGCCAGCAGCTCTCCCCAGGACAGGGGACCTAACTATGGCTACACCTTC	CASSSPQDRGPNYGYTF	few	TRBD1	TRBV5-1	TRBJ1-2
TGCGCCAGCAAAAAAGGCCCCAGGGGGAGTGCGACCTACGAGCAGTACTTC	CASKKGPRGSATYEQYF	.	TRBD1	TRBV4-1	TRBJ2-7
TGTGCCATCAGTGGTTCTAGCGGGGCCCAAGAGACCCAGTACTTC	CAISGSSGAQETQYF	.	TRBD2	TRBV10-3	TRBJ2-5
TGTGCCAGCAGTCTCGCTGGGTCGAAACAAGAGACCCAGTACTTC	CASSLAGSKQETQYF	.	.	TRBV3-1	TRBJ2-5
TGTGCCAGCAGTTACCTTCCCAGGACAGAGAACACCGGGGAGCTGTATTTT	CASSYLPRTENTGELYF	few	.	TRBV6-5	TRBJ2-3
TGTGCCAGCAGTGGACCGACAGCCCTGTATGGCTACACCTTC	CASSGPTALYGYTF	few	.	TRBV6-1	TRBJ1-2
TGTGCCAGCAGCTTATCGATCTACTATGGCTACACCTTC	CASSLSIYYGYTF	.	.	TRBV7-9	TRBJ1-2
TGCAGCGCTGGAGCTGAAAAACTGTTTTTT	CSAGAEKLFF	.	.	TRBV29-1	TRBJ1-4
TGCAGTGCTAGATGGGGGTTGAACACTGAAGCTTTATTT	CSARWGLNTEALF	.	.	TRBV20-1	TRBJ1-1
TGTGCCAGCAGCTTAGGACAGGGGGCGGGGGGTAGCAATCAGCCCCAGCATTTT	CASSLGQGAGGSNQPQHF	few	TRBD1	TRBV7-2	TRBJ1-5
TGCAGTGCCGAACCGCATACTAACCAAGAGACCCAGTACTTC	CSAEPHTNQETQYF	few	.	TRBV20-1	TRBJ2-5
TGTGCCAGCACTCCCACGGCCAGGGAGCAAGAGACCCAGTACTTC	CASTPTAREQETQYF	.	.	TRBV28	TRBJ2-5
TGTGCCAGCAGCTCGATCTCCTACGAGCAGTACTTC	CASSSISYEQYF	.	.	TRBV5-6	TRBJ2-7
TGTGCCAGCAGCTCGCAGGGTTTGTATGGCTACACCTTC	CASSSQGLYGYTF	.	.	TRBV5-5	TRBJ1-2
TGTGCCAGTAGTATTGGACAGTTAGAGCACAATGAGCAGTTCTTC	CASSIGQLEHNEQFF	many	.	TRBV19	TRBJ2-1
TGTGCCAGCAAAGGACAGGGGATTTGGAATCAGCCCCAGCATTTT	CASKGQGIWNQPQHF	.	TRBD1	TRBV2	TRBJ1-5
TGTGCCAGCATCGACAGGGCTGAAGCTTTCTTT	CASIDRAEAFF	few	TRBD1	TRBV12-3/TRBV12-4	TRBJ1-1
TGCAGCGTTTCGGGTGAGCAGTTCTTC	CSVSGEQFF	few	.	TRBV29-1	TRBJ2-1
TGCAGTGCTAGGCTAGCGGGGAGCACAGATACGCAGTATTTT	CSARLAGSTDTQYF	.	TRBD2	TRBV20-1	TRBJ2-3
TGTGCCACCAGGGGGGGGGCGAACTATGGCTACACCTTC	CATRGGANYGYTF	many	TRBD1	TRBV6-5	TRBJ1-2
TGTGCCAGCAGAAATGGTTATAATTCACCCCTCCACTTT	CASRNGYNSPLHF	.	.	TRBV12-3/TRBV12-4	TRBJ1-6
TGTGCCAGCAGTTACTTTGCGACGGACAACTATGGCTACACCTTC	CASSYFATDNYGYTF	few	.	TRBV6-6	TRBJ1-2
TGTGCCAGCAGCCCTCGGACAGGGGTAGGCCTCGAGCAGTACTTC	CASSPRTGVGLEQYF	.	TRBD1	TRBV11-1	TRBJ2-7
TGCGCCAGCAGCCAGGCCCGGGGCACAGATACGCAGTATTTT	CASSQARGTDTQYF	.	.	TRBV4-1	TRBJ2-3
TGCGCCAGCAGCGTAACCCCGGGACAGGGGATTGGCTACACCTTC	CASSVTPGQGIGYTF	.	TRBD1	TRBV5-1	TRBJ1-2